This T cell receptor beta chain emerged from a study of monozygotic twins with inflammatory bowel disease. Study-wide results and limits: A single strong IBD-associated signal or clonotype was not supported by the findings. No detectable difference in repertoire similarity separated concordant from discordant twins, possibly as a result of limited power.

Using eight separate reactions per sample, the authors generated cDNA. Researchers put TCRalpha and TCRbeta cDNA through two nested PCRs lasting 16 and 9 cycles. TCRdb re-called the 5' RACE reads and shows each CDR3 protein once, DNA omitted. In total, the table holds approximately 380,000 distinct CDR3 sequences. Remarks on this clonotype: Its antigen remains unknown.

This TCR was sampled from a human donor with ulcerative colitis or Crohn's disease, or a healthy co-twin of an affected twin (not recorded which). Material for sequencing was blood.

Here the CDR3 reads CASSLAALAKNIQYF. The V and J genes are TRBV5-6 and TRBJ2-4. Germline lookup yields CDR1 SGHDT and CDR2 YYEEEE. The CDR3 consists of 15 residues. Based on the CDR3 plus reference TRBV5-6 and TRBJ2-4, the full variable domain is DAGVTQSPTHLIKTRGQQVTLRCSPKSGHDTVSWYQQALGQGPQFIFQYYEEEERQRGNFPDRFSGHQFPNYSSELNVNALLLGDSALYLCASSLAALAKNIQYFGAGTRLSVL.